Below, 17 T cell receptor beta chains from the same sample are listed, as sequenced in a study of T cells in Graves' hyperthyroidism and ophthalmopathy. TCR beta CDR3 region amplification was performed from RNA transcripts. HTBI primers were employed in a first-round RT-PCR of the TCR CDR3. TCRdb passed the multiplex PCR reads through MiXCR, listing each CDR3 protein once. In the table there are fewer than 700,000 distinct CDR3 sequences, around 16% of which are singletons. Sequenced input: blood. These receptor sequences come from a woman aged 25-40 years with Graves' hyperthyroidism.

This clonotype was observed at least ten times. J is TRBJ2-7 and V is TRBV28; the match to TRBD2 covers 15 bases. Germline lookup yields CDR1 MDHEN and CDR2 SYDVKM. This CDR3 spans 15 amino acids. V dropped 4 bases and J dropped 7; count of bases not matched to a gene: 5. CDR3 amino acids: CASSSGTSGRREQYF. The CDR3 region has the DNA TGTGCCAGCAGTTCCGGGACTAGCGGGAGGCGGGAGCAGTACTTC. The whole variable domain, remainder taken from reference TRBV28 and TRBJ2-7, is DVKVTQSSRYLVKRTGEKVFLECVQDMDHENMFWYRQDPGLGLRLIYFSYDVKMKEKGDIPEGYSVSREKKERFSLILESASTNQTSMYLCASSSGTSGRREQYFGPGTRLTVT.

This clonotype was counted many times. The V gene is TRBV3-1, the J gene TRBJ2-1; TRBD2 agrees at 11 bases. After removal of 4 bases from V and 14 bases from J, the junction contained 7 bases not matched to a gene. Per the germline V gene, CDR1 is LGHDT and CDR2 is YNNKEL (reference sequence). CDR3 length equals 13 residues. Here the CDR3 DNA reads TGTGCCAGCAGCCCGATAGCGGGAGGGCCGGAGTTCTTC. Translated, it gives CASSPIAGGPEFF.

This clonotype was picked up many times. The chain couples TRBV6-1 to TRBJ2-7; D may be TRBD2 (6 bases). Germline V gives CDR1 MNHNS, CDR2 SASEGT. This CDR3 has 14 amino acids. V lost 6 bases, J lost 7 bases, and 19 bases lay in between. The CDR3 spells CASRHIRGGEEQYF. CDR3 DNA: TGTGCCAGCAGACACATTAGGGGCGGGGAGGAGCAGTACTTC.

This chain uses TRBV14 with TRBJ2-1; D tentatively fits TRBD1 or TRBD2 (5 bases each). This CDR3 region has 18 residues. Germline V CDR1 and CDR2: SGHDN, FVKESK. V was cut by 1 base and J by 4 bases, with 20 bases left in between. The CDR3 coding sequence is TGTGCCAGCAGCCAAGGGGGCCAAGGGTTGAGGGGATACAATGAGCAGTTCTTC. Its protein product is CASSQGGQGLRGYNEQFF.

This clonotype occurred many times. J is TRBJ2-1 and V is TRBV7-9, with 8 bases fitting TRBD2. The germline V gene encodes CDR1 SEHNR and CDR2 FQNEAQ (reference sequence). The CDR3 sequence is 16 residues long. Losses at the gene ends were 5 bases for V and 5 bases for J; bases not matched to a gene: 11. The CDR3 DNA reads as TGTGCCAGCAGCCTCCCAGCGGGAGATGTCAACAATGAGCAGTTCTTC. Translated: CASSLPAGDVNNEQFF.

Many counts were recorded for this clonotype. J is TRBJ1-4 and V is TRBV30; D gene ambiguous. Trimming removed 1 base from V and 4 bases from J, with 13 bases in between. The germline gives CDR1 GTSNPN, CDR2 SVGIG (reference sequence). The CDR3 has 15 residues. This CDR3 reads CAWSGFIENNEKLFF. CDR3 coding DNA: TGTGCCTGGAGTGGCTTTATTGAGAATAATGAAAAACTGTTTTTT.

This clonotype was counted between two and nine times. V gene TRBV19 combines with J gene TRBJ2-5, with 8 bases fitting TRBD1. The trim removed 1 base at V and 4 bases at J, leaving 5 bases unmatched. The germline gives CDR1 LNHDA, CDR2 SQIVND (reference sequence). The CDR3 contains 15 residues. Here the CDR3 DNA reads TGTGCCAGTAGTATAGCCCCAGGGGGCTCAGAGACCCAGTACTTC. As protein: CASSIAPGGSETQYF. Based on the CDR3 plus reference TRBV19 and TRBJ2-5, the full variable domain is DGGITQSPKYLFRKEGQNVTLSCEQNLNHDAMYWYRQDPGQGLRLIYYSQIVNDFQKGDIAEGYSVSREKKESFPLTVTSAQKNPTAFYLCASSIAPGGSETQYFGPGTRLLVL.

This clonotype was seen at least ten times. CDR3 DNA: TGTGCCAGCAGCCCAGACAGGTCAAATCAGCCCCAGCATTTT. Its protein is CASSPDRSNQPQHF. The rearrangement links TRBV6-1 to TRBJ1-5, with D possibly being TRBD1 (6 bases). From germline, CDR1 is MNHNS and CDR2 SASEGT. The CDR3 length is 14 residues. Trimming pared 6 bases from V and 4 bases from J, leaving 13 bases between.

In its sample, this clonotype was seen many times. The V call is TRBV6-1, the J call TRBJ2-1; unclear D gene. V lost 5 bases and J lost 8, with 7 bases in between. The CDR3 loop spans 11 amino acids. Looked up from germline, CDR1 is MNHNS and CDR2 is SASEGT. The CDR3 is CASSYSDEQFF. As DNA, the CDR3 is TGTGCCAGCAGTTACTCGGATGAGCAGTTCTTC.

This clonotype has a count of ten or more. The gene calls are TRBV28 and TRBJ2-1; 7 nucleotides match TRBD2. J was trimmed by 1 base and V by 8 bases; bases with no gene match: 5. Per germline, CDR1 MDHEN and CDR2 SYDVKM. CDR3 size: 14 residues. The CDR3 loop reads CASGDYPSYNEQFF. For the CDR3, the DNA is TGTGCCAGCGGGGACTATCCTTCCTACAATGAGCAGTTCTTC.

This clonotype came up many times. The chain is built from TRBV11-2 and TRBJ2-1, with D tentatively TRBD1 or TRBD2 (7 bases each). The germline V gene has CDR1 SGHAT and CDR2 FQNNGV. The CDR3 is made up of 12 amino acids. The ends were cut back, 4 bases at V and 8 bases at J, with 9 bases in the middle. CDR3 sequence: CASSSGGDEQFF. CDR3 coding DNA: TGTGCCAGCAGCTCAGGGGGGGATGAGCAGTTCTTC.

In the case of this clonotype: A much larger clone is a single base away; this may be a read error. The J gene is TRBJ2-7, the V gene TRBV28, with TRBD1 matching 12 bases. This CDR3 comprises 15 residues. From germline, CDR1 is MDHEN and CDR2 SYDVKM. CDR3 residues: CASRHSGTGGYERYF. CDR3 bases: TGTGCCAGCAGACATAGCGGGACAGGGGGCTACGAGCGGTACTTC.

This clonotype was seen at least ten times. This chain joins TRBV7-9 and TRBJ2-1; maybe TRBD2 (5 bases). Trimming cost V 2 bases and J 8 bases, with 10 bases left between them. Germline values: CDR1 SEHNR, CDR2 FQNEAQ (reference sequence). The CDR3 has 13 amino acids. Here the CDR3 reads CASSLYEGDEQFF. Written as DNA, the CDR3 is TGTGCCAGCAGCTTATATGAGGGAGATGAGCAGTTCTTC.

In this sample, this clonotype turned up many times. The chain recombines TRBV11-3 with TRBJ2-1, with TRBD2 matching 7 bases. This CDR3 spans 15 amino acids. Losses at the gene ends were 5 bases for V and 5 bases for J; bases not matched to a gene: 9. Germline V gene sequence: CDR1 SGHNT, CDR2 YENEEA. In DNA, the CDR3 is TGTGCCAGCAGCAGCCTGGGGAGCGGGGACAATGAGCAGTTCTTC. Protein product: CASSSLGSGDNEQFF.

The table lists this clonotype with many counts. The J gene is TRBJ2-7, the V gene TRBV6-1; D might be TRBD1 (6 bases). This CDR3 contains 15 residues. Trimming shortened V by 2 bases and J by 0 bases, and 11 bases separated the two germline ends. Germline V gene sequence: CDR1 MNHNS, CDR2 SASEGT. The CDR3 coding sequence is TGTGCCAGCAGTGAATTCACAGGGTTCTCCTACGAGCAGTACTTC. Protein sequence: CASSEFTGFSYEQYF.

This clonotype was seen a handful of times. The CDR3 nucleotides are TGCGCCAGCAGCCAAGACCGGGGGTACACAGATACGCAGTATTTT. This translates into CASSQDRGYTDTQYF. The V gene is TRBV4-1, the J gene TRBJ2-3, with a possible D match to TRBD2 (6 bases). Looked up from germline, CDR1 is MGHRA and CDR2 is YSYEKL. The CDR3 is 15 residues long. The germline V and J ends were trimmed by 0 bases and 2 bases, with 9 bases remaining between them.

The chain recombines TRBV5-5 with TRBJ1-1; no clear D. This CDR3 comprises 15 residues. V lost 3 bases to trimming and J lost 1 base, with 13 bases between them. Germline CDR1 is SGHKS and CDR2 is YYEKEE (reference sequence). CDR3 residues: CASSYHPQENTEAFF. CDR3 nucleotide sequence: TGTGCCAGCAGCTACCACCCGCAGGAGAACACTGAAGCTTTCTTT.